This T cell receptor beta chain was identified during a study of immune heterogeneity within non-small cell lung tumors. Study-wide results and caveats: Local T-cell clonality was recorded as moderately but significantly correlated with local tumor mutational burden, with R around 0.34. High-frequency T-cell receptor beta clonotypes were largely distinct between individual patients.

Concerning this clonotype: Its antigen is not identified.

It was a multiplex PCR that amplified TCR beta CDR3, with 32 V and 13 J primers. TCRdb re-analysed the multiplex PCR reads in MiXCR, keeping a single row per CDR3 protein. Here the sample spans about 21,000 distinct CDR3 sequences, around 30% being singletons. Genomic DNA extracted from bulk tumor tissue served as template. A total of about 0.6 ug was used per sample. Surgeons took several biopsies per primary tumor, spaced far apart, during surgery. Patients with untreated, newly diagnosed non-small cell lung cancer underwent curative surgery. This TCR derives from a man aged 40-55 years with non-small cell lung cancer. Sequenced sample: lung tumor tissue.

The CDR3 sequence is CASSLVRGGDTQYF. The CDR3 DNA follows: TGTGCCAGCAGCTTAGTCCGGGGCGGGGATACGCAGTATTTT. The chain employs TRBV11-3 and TRBJ2-3; D is possibly TRBD1 or TRBD2 (5 bases each). V dropped 1 base and J dropped 6 bases, with 11 bases sitting between them. The V gene's germline CDR1 is SGHNT and CDR2 YENEEA. The CDR3 totals 14 residues.